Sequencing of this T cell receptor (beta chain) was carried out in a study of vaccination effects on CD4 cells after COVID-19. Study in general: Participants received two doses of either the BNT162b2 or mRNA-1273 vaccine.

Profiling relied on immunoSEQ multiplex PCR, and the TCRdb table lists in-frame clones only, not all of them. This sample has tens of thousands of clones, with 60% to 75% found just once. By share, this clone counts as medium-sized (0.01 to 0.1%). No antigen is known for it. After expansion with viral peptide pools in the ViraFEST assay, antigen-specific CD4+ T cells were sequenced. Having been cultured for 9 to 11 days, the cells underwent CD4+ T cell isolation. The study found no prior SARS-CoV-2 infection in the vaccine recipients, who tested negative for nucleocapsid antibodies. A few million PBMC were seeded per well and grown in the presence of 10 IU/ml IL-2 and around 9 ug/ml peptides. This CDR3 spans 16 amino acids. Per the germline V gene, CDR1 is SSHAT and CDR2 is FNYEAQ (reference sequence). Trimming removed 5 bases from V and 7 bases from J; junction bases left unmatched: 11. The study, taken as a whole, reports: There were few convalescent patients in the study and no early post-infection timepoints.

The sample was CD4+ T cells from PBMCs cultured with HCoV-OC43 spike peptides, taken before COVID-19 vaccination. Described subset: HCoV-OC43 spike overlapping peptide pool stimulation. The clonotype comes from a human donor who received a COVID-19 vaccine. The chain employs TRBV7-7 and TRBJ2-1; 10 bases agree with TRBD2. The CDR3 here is CASSIGRLAGNNEQFF. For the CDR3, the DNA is TGTGCCAGCAGCATAGGGAGACTAGCGGGCAATAATGAGCAGTTCTTC.